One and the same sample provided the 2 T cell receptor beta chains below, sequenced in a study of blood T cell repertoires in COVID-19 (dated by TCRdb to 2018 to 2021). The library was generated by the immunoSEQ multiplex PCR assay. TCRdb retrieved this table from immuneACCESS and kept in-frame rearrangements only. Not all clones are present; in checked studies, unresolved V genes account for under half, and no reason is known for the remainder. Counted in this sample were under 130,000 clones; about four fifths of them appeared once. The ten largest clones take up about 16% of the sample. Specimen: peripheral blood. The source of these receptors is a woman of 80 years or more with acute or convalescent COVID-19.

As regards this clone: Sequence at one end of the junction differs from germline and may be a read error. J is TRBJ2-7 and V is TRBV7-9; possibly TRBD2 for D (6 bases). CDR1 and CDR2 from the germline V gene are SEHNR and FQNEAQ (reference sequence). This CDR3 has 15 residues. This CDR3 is CASSPRDGGPGYEGF. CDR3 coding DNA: TGTGCCAGCAGCCCGCGGGACGGTGGCCCCGGATACGAGGGGTTC.

The DNA of the CDR3 is TGTGCCAGCAGTTACGGGGGCGCGGGAGATACGCAGTATTTT. Translating it yields CASSYGGAGDTQYF. This chain connects TRBV6-6 to TRBJ2-3; D possibly corresponds to TRBD1 (6 bases). This CDR3 contains 14 residues. V lost 2 bases to trimming and J lost 5 bases, with 11 bases between them. Germline V gives CDR1 MNHNY, CDR2 SVGAGI (reference sequence).